Described below is a single TCR beta chain sequence and its context. The antigen is unknown. This sample is part of a study of siplizumab effects on memory and regulatory T cells. Study conclusions and caveats: Naive T cell populations appeared to exhibit greater diversity than memory cells and appeared to be major alloresponse contributors.

Assays were performed on 95,000 to 100,000 TCR templates per sample. Data came from immunoSEQ multiplex PCR; TCRdb stores just in-frame clones and leaves some out. The sample has about 50,000 clones; roughly 90% are singletons. Germline CDR1 and CDR2: KGHSH and LQKENI. The CDR3 sequence is 13 residues long. V shed 4 bases and J shed 2 bases, with 7 bases lying between them. The chain uses TRBV18 and TRBJ2-3; D remains ambiguous. Material for sequencing was naive CD8+ T cells sorted from blood. The sequence came from a human donor in good health. CDR3 protein: CASSRPNTDTQYF. CDR3 nucleotide sequence: TGTGCCAGCTCACGCCCTAACACAGATACGCAGTATTTT.